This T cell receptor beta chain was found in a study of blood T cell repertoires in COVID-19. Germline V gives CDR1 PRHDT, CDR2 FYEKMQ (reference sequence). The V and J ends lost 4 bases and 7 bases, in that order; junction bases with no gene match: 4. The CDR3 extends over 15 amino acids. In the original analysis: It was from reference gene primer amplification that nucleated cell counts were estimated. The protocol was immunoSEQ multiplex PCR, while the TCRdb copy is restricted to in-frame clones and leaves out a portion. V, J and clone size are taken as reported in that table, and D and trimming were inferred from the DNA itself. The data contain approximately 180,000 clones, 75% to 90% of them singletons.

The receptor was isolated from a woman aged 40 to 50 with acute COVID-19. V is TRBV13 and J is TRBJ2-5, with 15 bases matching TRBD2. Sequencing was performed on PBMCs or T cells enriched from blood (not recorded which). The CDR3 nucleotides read TGTGCCAGCAGCTACGGACTAGCGGGAGGGGGGACCCAGTACTTC. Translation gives CASSYGLAGGGTQYF.